This T cell receptor (beta chain) was observed in a study of blood T cell repertoires in COVID-19 (TCRdb year 2020). Looking at the study overall: The collaborator samples originated in the United States, Italy and Spain and spanned the acute and convalescent phases of COVID-19. The material from the prospective study consisted of cDNA or gDNA derived from T cells, B-cell-depleted T cells, or PBMCs. The dataset comprised deeply sampled blood TCRbeta repertoires from subjects exposed to, actively infected with, or recovered from COVID-19. A freely available public database, intended as a resource for researchers studying the immune response to SARS-CoV-2, is where the repertoires were released. The samples were drawn from two sources: the first 160 participants of the ongoing ImmuneRACE study, and 1,000 to 1,500 subjects contributed by 6 global collaborators. Sample metadata almost always included a de-identified subject ID, COVID-19 status, age in years and sex. Where available, HLA class I and class II types were taken from metadata supplied by the sample provider and were not determined by assay-based typing. What the research found in general, with its limitations: The quantity of clinical and demographic metadata differed by source and by participant and was supplied without curation.

Comment on this clone: Its antigen remains unidentified. Per-base quality was not reported, and no clone a single base away is much larger than it.

The immunoSEQ Assay, a bias-controlled multiplex PCR, was used to amplify TCRbeta CDR3 regions from genomic DNA. The authors processed their data as follows. Within the assay, amplification of reference gene primers was used to estimate how many nucleated cells each sample contained. Sequence reads were collapsed and filtered to measure the absolute abundance of every unique TCRbeta CDR3 rearrangement. For each sample, productive Simpson clonality was calculated as the square root of Simpson's diversity index across productive rearrangements. TCRdb stores this immuneACCESS table with in-frame sequences only. Part of the clones is absent; in the studies checked, under half of the shortfall reflects unresolved V genes, and no reason is known for the rest. The V and J calls and clone size were taken over from that table, and D and trimming were inferred from the DNA. Counted in this sample were approximately 79,000 clones; approximately 80% of them appeared once. Together, the top ten hold roughly 13% of the sample.

The CDR3 measures 15 amino acids from cysteine to phenylalanine. CDR3 DNA only is kept here, 45 bases in frame from base 1. CDR1 and CDR2, looked up from the germline V gene, are SGDLS and YYNGEE. A distance of 12 bases separates the germline ends of V and J, which lose 0 bases and 3 bases respectively. In Seattle, one collaborating source enrolled patients while the infection was active and tracked those patients longitudinally over the course of disease. Each collaborating institution followed its own protocols to collect whole blood in K2EDTA tubes. Collaborator samples were shipped for TCRbeta analysis as frozen whole blood, isolated PBMCs, or DNA extracted from either sample type.

This chain is built from TRBV9 and TRBJ1-1; the D gene is not confidently resolved. This receptor was identified in a man aged 50 to 60 with COVID-19, enrolled during active disease. The sequencing input was peripheral blood. The DNA reads as follows: TGTGCCAGCAGCGTAGATGGAAGGCGGCACACTGAAGCTTTCTTT. This is translated as CASSVDGRRHTEAFF.